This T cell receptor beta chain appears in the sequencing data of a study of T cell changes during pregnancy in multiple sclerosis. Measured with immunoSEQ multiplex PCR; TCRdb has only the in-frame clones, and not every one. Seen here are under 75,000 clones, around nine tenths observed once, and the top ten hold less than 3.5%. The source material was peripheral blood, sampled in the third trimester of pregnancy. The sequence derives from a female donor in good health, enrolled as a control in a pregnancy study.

The CDR3 reads CASSLAGPGFGELFF. For the CDR3, the DNA is TGTGCCAGCAGCCTTGCAGGCCCGGGGTTCGGGGAGCTGTTTTTT. The chain joins TRBV9 to TRBJ2-2, with D possibly matching TRBD2 (5 bases). The CDR3 length is 15 residues. V was clipped by 4 bases and J by 7 bases, with 17 bases between them. Per germline, CDR1 SGDLS and CDR2 YYNGEE.